This TCR beta chain was recovered during a study of blood T cells in healthy people across ages. Study-wide findings and caveats: Estimated diversity, derived from one million T cells, was regarded as an underestimate.

V dropped 6 bases and J dropped 0 bases, with 12 bases sitting between them. This CDR3 comprises 15 residues. In germline, CDR1 is MNHEY, CDR2 SMNVEV (reference sequence). Every sample gave at least 5 micrograms of total RNA when it was extracted. A second roughly 6 to 12 cycle PCR used barcoded and J-beta primers. TCRdb analysed the 5' RACE reads with MiXCR anew, one entry per CDR3 protein. The repertoire includes 950,000 to 1,200,000 distinct CDR3 sequences, roughly two fifths of them detected once, and around 13% sits in the top ten. This clonotype occurred many times. The antigen is undetermined. The V and J genes are TRBV27 and TRBJ1-5; no clear D. This sequence was found in a man aged 18 to 30 in good health. Sequencing input: blood. The CDR3 here is CASSLEGYSNQPQHF. The DNA of the CDR3 is TGTGCCAGCAGCTTGGAGGGTTATAGCAATCAGCCCCAGCATTTT.